This T cell receptor beta chain is drawn from a study of blood T cell repertoires in COVID-19. The data were produced by immunoSEQ multiplex PCR, yet TCRdb's version contains in-frame clones alone and is incomplete. The repertoire includes some 19,000 clones, approximately 85% of them detected once, and roughly 67% sits in the top ten. Germline CDR1 reads ENHRY; CDR2 reads SYGVKD. This CDR3 has 15 amino acids. V lost 3 bases and J lost 3, with 12 bases in between. V usage is TRBV10-3 and J usage is TRBJ1-5; D may be TRBD1 (6 bases). This sequence was found in a man of 80 years or more with acute or convalescent COVID-19. The sequenced sample consisted of peripheral blood. This CDR3 is CAISETGWYNQPQHF. CDR3 coding DNA: TGTGCCATCAGTGAAACAGGGTGGTACAATCAGCCCCAGCATTTT.